This T cell receptor (beta chain) was recorded in a study of shared clonotypes between healthy human individuals. CD8 cells classed as naive were CD45RO-negative and positively selected for CCR7, excluding terminally differentiated effector memory CD45RA+ cells. The method was immunoSEQ multiplex PCR; TCRdb's version includes in-frame clones alone and lacks a portion of them. The table lists about 2.1 million clones, roughly 93% of them singletons. The CDR3 spans 18 residues. Germline CDR1 and CDR2: MGHDK and SYGVNS. The V gene end was trimmed by 4 bases and the J gene end by 0 bases; junction bases not matched to a gene: 6.

V usage is TRBV25-1 and J usage is TRBJ2-1; 13 nucleotides agree with TRBD2. Sequencing was carried out using naive CD8+ T cells from PBMCs. The TCR originated in a man aged 18 to 29 in good health. Some clones in this sample may be carry-over from other donors' samples. Here the CDR3 reads CASSGGLAGSYSYNEQFF. The CDR3 bases are TGTGCCAGCAGTGGGGGACTAGCGGGGTCGTACTCCTACAATGAGCAGTTCTTC.